These 25 T cell receptor beta chains were all obtained from the same sample, sequenced in a study of blood T cell repertoires in COVID-19. TCRdb's copy holds only in-frame clones and misses some; the assay was immunoSEQ multiplex PCR. The sample consists of approximately 250,000 clones, around 83% of them appearing once. Sample: peripheral blood. The receptor set was obtained from a man aged 18 to 29 with active or convalescent COVID-19.

The chain employs TRBV24-1 and TRBJ2-5, with TRBD1 matching over 8 bases. V dropped 0 bases and J dropped 5; count of bases not matched to a gene: 7. The CDR3 runs 16 residues. Germline V gene data show CDR1 as KGHDR and CDR2 as SFDVKD. CDR3 residues: CATSDLGRGRRETQYF. In DNA form, the CDR3 reads TGTGCCACCAGTGATTTGGGCAGGGGGCGTCGGGAGACCCAGTACTTC.

The chain has TRBV29-1 and TRBJ2-7; tentative D call: TRBD1 (6 bases). The V end lost 5 bases, the J end lost 3 bases, and 14 bases lay between the germline ends. Germline assignment: CDR1 SQVTM and CDR2 ANQGSEA. The CDR3 sequence is 13 residues long. The CDR3, as DNA: TGCAGCGTTCTCGACAGGACCGGCTACGAGCAGTACTTC. Its protein is CSVLDRTGYEQYF.

This clone was observed a few times. The gene calls are TRBV2 and TRBJ2-5, with 8 bases that match TRBD2. V lost 3 bases, J lost 1 base, and 4 bases stayed unmatched. Germline CDR1 and CDR2: SNHLY and FYNNEI. CDR3 size: 15 residues. The CDR3 here is CASSESGGIQETQYF. CDR3 DNA: TGTGCCAGCAGTGAGAGCGGGGGCATCCAAGAGACCCAGTACTTC.

The chain carries TRBV14 and TRBJ1-6; a weak D match, TRBD1 (5 bases). Trimming shortened V by 1 base and J by 10 bases, and 11 bases separated the two germline ends. The CDR3 consists of 14 residues. CDR1 is SGHDN, CDR2 FVKESK, per germline. CDR3 sequence: CASSQVWGGSPLHF. DNA for the CDR3: TGTGCCAGCAGCCAAGTCTGGGGCGGCTCACCCCTCCACTTT.

The chain links TRBV13 to TRBJ1-2; D is undetermined. Deletions cut 0 bases from V and 0 bases from J, with 20 bases between. Germline V gene data show CDR1 as PRHDT and CDR2 as FYEKMQ (reference sequence). The CDR3 runs 19 residues. The CDR3 reads CASSLGLFSPGSPNYGYTF. CDR3 nucleotide sequence: TGTGCCAGCAGCTTAGGCCTCTTTTCTCCGGGGTCCCCTAACTATGGCTACACCTTC. Together with reference TRBV13 and TRBJ1-2, the CDR3 gives the full variable domain: AAGVIQSPRHLIKEKRETATLKCYPIPRHDTVYWYQQGPGQDPQFLISFYEKMQSDKGSIPDRFSAQQFSDYHSELNMSSLELGDSALYFCASSLGLFSPGSPNYGYTFGSGTRLTVV.

V gene TRBV7-9 combines with J gene TRBJ2-7, with 7 bases aligning to TRBD1. V shed 5 bases and J 5 bases; nucleotides not matched to a gene: 3. Germline loops: CDR1 SEHNR, CDR2 FQNEAQ (reference sequence). This CDR3 is 12 amino acids long. CDR3 region: CASSTGVNEQYF. The CDR3, as DNA: TGTGCCAGCAGCACAGGGGTGAACGAGCAGTACTTC.

The genes are TRBV20-1 and TRBJ2-5; tentatively, D is TRBD2 (5 bases). With 6 bases removed from V and 7 bases from J, the gap between germline ends came to 9 bases. Germline-derived CDR1 and CDR2 are DFQATT and SNEGSKA (reference sequence). CDR3 length: 10 residues. DNA of the CDR3: TGCAGTGCGTCTGAGGGGACCCAGTACTTC. Encoded protein: CSASEGTQYF.

The V and J genes are TRBV28 and TRBJ2-7; 14 positions agree with TRBD2. Germline CDR1 reads MDHEN; CDR2 reads SYDVKM. The trim removed 7 bases at V and 2 bases at J, leaving 1 base unmatched. This CDR3 has 14 residues. CDR3: CASKGLAGAYEQYF. Written as DNA, the CDR3 is TGTGCCAGCAAGGGACTAGCGGGAGCCTACGAGCAGTACTTC.

The CDR3 nucleotides read TGTGCCACCAGTGACCCCAGGGCTTCTACGGGTGATACGCAGTATTTT. It yields the protein CATSDPRASTGDTQYF. The J gene is TRBJ2-3, the V gene TRBV24-1, with D possibly TRBD1 on 5 matching bases. Trimming pared 4 bases from V and 6 bases from J, leaving 19 bases between. The CDR3 sequence is 16 residues long. The V gene's germline CDR1 is KGHDR and CDR2 SFDVKD.

V usage is TRBV7-6 and J usage is TRBJ2-2; TRBD2 matches at 9 bases. This CDR3 has 16 amino acids. Germline V gene data show CDR1 as SGHVS and CDR2 as FNYEAQ. The ends lost 5 bases at V and 3 bases at J; junction bases unmatched: 7. The CDR3 DNA reads as TGTGCCAGCAGCCCCCCGCGGGGGGGTGACACCGGGGAGCTGTTTTTT. Amino acids: CASSPPRGGDTGELFF.

This clone occurred once. The chain links TRBV4-2 to TRBJ2-7; D remains ambiguous. The CDR3 covers 14 residues. V was clipped by 1 base and J by 6 bases, with 13 bases between them. Germline CDR1 reads LGHNA; CDR2 reads YNFKEQ. CDR3 nucleotides: TGTGCCAGCAGCCAAGCGTCGGAGCGCGGCGAGCAGTACTTC. It codes for CASSQASERGEQYF.

The genes are TRBV10-1 and TRBJ2-1; D is perhaps TRBD1 (5 bases). The CDR3 is 14 residues long. Germline lookup yields CDR1 WNHNN and CDR2 SYGVQD (reference sequence). V gave up 4 bases and J gave up 7 bases, with 14 bases separating them. CDR3: CASSGGAYWNEQFF. In nucleotides, the CDR3 is TGCGCCAGCAGTGGTGGGGCCTATTGGAATGAGCAGTTCTTC.

This chain uses TRBV7-9 with TRBJ2-5, with 7 bases matching TRBD1. The CDR3 covers 13 residues. Germline CDR1 is SEHNR and CDR2 is FQNEAQ (reference sequence). The junction had 4 bases not matched to a gene; V was cut back by 5 bases and J by 4 bases. The CDR3 coding sequence is TGTGCCAGCAGCCAACAGGGGCGAGAGACCCAGTACTTC. This translates into CASSQQGRETQYF.

The chain carries TRBV2 and TRBJ1-2; D remains ambiguous. Germline V lookup: CDR1 SNHLY, CDR2 FYNNEI. Trimming stripped 8 bases from V and 3 bases from J, with 13 bases between. This CDR3 is 13 amino acids long. CDR3 DNA sequence: TGTGCCAGCCGGGGTACGGGCCACTATGGCTACACCTTC. This encodes CASRGTGHYGYTF.

The chain's CDR3 is CASRPVEFANTGELFF. CDR3 nucleotides: TGTGCCAGCAGACCAGTTGAATTCGCGAACACCGGGGAGCTGTTTTTT. The J gene is TRBJ2-2, the V gene TRBV6-6; D ambiguous. Trimming removed 6 bases from V and 0 bases from J, with 14 bases in between. This CDR3 comprises 16 residues. Germline V lookup: CDR1 MNHNY, CDR2 SVGAGI (reference sequence).

The chain employs TRBV6-5 and TRBJ2-5, with TRBD2 matching over 8 bases. With V trimmed by 2 bases and J by 4 bases, 6 bases remained unmatched. Germline V gene sequence: CDR1 MNHEY, CDR2 SVGAGI. This CDR3 comprises 15 residues. The CDR3 DNA is TGTGCCAGCAGTTACCTTGGGCTAGCGGGAGAGACCCAGTACTTC. Protein: CASSYLGLAGETQYF.

This chain connects TRBV6-4 to TRBJ1-6; 9 positions agree with TRBD1. Trimming at V came to 5 bases and at J to 6 bases, leaving 5 bases not matched to a gene. The CDR3 runs to 15 residues. The germline gives CDR1 MRHNA, CDR2 SNTAGT. The CDR3 loop is CASSTGTGFNSPLHF. CDR3 DNA sequence: TGTGCCAGCAGTACCGGGACAGGGTTTAATTCACCCCTCCACTTT.

This rearrangement joins TRBV7-6 to TRBJ1-1; perhaps TRBD1 as D (6 bases). V gave up 3 bases and J gave up 1 base, with 9 bases separating them. Germline CDR1 SGHVS, CDR2 FNYEAQ. CDR3 size: 14 residues. As DNA, the CDR3 is TGTGCCAGCAGCTTGGGCAGGGGGAACACTGAAGCTTTCTTT. Protein: CASSLGRGNTEAFF.

V and J are TRBV2 and TRBJ2-5, with 9 bases that match TRBD1. J was trimmed by 3 bases and V by 3 bases; bases with no gene match: 2. The CDR3 has 14 amino acids. Germline CDR1 is SNHLY and CDR2 is FYNNEI. The CDR3 protein is CASSERTGEETQYF. The CDR3 coding sequence is TGTGCCAGCAGTGAGCGGACAGGGGAAGAGACCCAGTACTTC. The full variable domain, its missing parts supplied by reference TRBV2 and TRBJ2-5, is EPEVTQTPSHQVTQMGQEVILRCVPISNHLYFYWYRQILGQKVEFLVSFYNNEISEKSEIFDDQFSVERPDGSNFTLKIRSTKLEDSAMYFCASSERTGEETQYFGPGTRLLVL.

The gene calls are TRBV5-1 and TRBJ2-7; 9 nucleotides match TRBD1. V dropped 9 bases and J dropped 3; count of bases not matched to a gene: 16. This CDR3 is built from 16 residues. Germline loops: CDR1 SGHRS, CDR2 YFSETQ. In DNA, the CDR3 is TGCGCCACTAGCTTGACCCCCCCGGGACAGGGCTACGAGCAGTACTTC. This sequence encodes CATSLTPPGQGYEQYF. Using reference TRBV5-1 and TRBJ2-7 for the parts outside the CDR3, the full variable domain is KAGVTQTPRYLIKTRGQQVTLSCSPISGHRSVSWYQQTPGQGLQFLFEYFSETQRNKGNFPGRFSGRQFSNSRSEMNVSTLELGDSALYLCATSLTPPGQGYEQYFGPGTRLTVT.

The chain combines TRBV30 with TRBJ1-5; D might be TRBD1 (5 bases). The CDR3 totals 15 residues. Trimming removed 1 base at V and 5 bases at J, with 15 bases between. The germline gives CDR1 GTSNPN, CDR2 SVGIG (reference sequence). The CDR3, as DNA: TGTGCCTGGAGTGGGGGCCAAATCAAGGATCAGCCCCAGCATTTT. As protein: CAWSGGQIKDQPQHF.

This chain connects TRBV4-2 to TRBJ2-3; a weak D match, TRBD1 (6 bases). CDR1 LGHNA and CDR2 YNFKEQ come from the germline V gene. With 2 bases removed from V and 3 bases from J, the gap between germline ends came to 12 bases. This CDR3 has 15 amino acids. CDR3 loop: CASSQPTGRTDTQYF. In nucleotides, the CDR3 is TGTGCCAGCAGCCAACCGACAGGTAGAACAGATACGCAGTATTTT.

The J gene is TRBJ1-2, the V gene TRBV5-4; D perhaps matches TRBD1 (6 bases). V was clipped by 2 bases and J by 6 bases, with 8 bases between them. Germline values: CDR1 SGHNT, CDR2 YYREEE (reference sequence). This CDR3 comprises 12 residues. As DNA, the CDR3 is TGTGCCAGCAGCTTAAGGACAGATGGCTACACCTTC. Translating it yields CASSLRTDGYTF. Drawing the rest from reference TRBV5-4 and TRBJ1-2, the complete variable domain is ETGVTQSPTHLIKTRGQQVTLRCSSQSGHNTVSWYQQALGQGPQFIFQYYREEENGRGNFPPRFSGLQFPNYSSELNVNALELDDSALYLCASSLRTDGYTFGSGTRLTVV.

The chain links TRBV30 to TRBJ2-1; 8 bases are shared with TRBD1. Germline-derived CDR1 and CDR2 are GTSNPN and SVGIG (reference sequence). The V segment lost 8 bases and the J segment 9 bases; nucleotides outside the gene matches: 15. There are 14 residues in the CDR3. The CDR3, as DNA: TGTGCCCGGGGCGGTCGGACAGGGCAGGTTGAGCAGTTCTTC. This codes for CARGGRTGQVEQFF.

The V and J genes are TRBV7-9 and TRBJ1-3; possibly TRBD1 for D (6 bases). The CDR3 has 16 amino acids. Trimming stripped 1 base from V and 4 bases from J, with 14 bases between. Per germline, CDR1 SEHNR and CDR2 FQNEAQ (reference sequence). CDR3 nucleotides: TGTGCCAGCAGCTTAGAGGCAGGGGCGGAGGGAAACACCATATATTTT. Its translation is CASSLEAGAEGNTIYF.